The rows below give T cell receptor beta chains drawn from one sample of a study of blood T cell dynamics during melanoma immunotherapy. Using immunoSEQ multiplex PCR, the repertoire was profiled, and TCRdb retains in-frame clones only, with some absent. Among 15,000 or so clones, around nine tenths were seen once, and the ten largest hold about 7.8%. The sample consisted of blood, taken from a patient treated with checkpoint blockade. Receptors originate from a human donor with melanoma. The CDR3 runs from the conserved cysteine through the conserved F or W. The D gene is left open where the match is weak. Clone size is shown for a subset of rows, as once, few, many or a class of expanded clone.

CDR3 protein	CDR3 DNA	clone size	V gene	J gene	D gene
CASSLEGWGGQPQHF	TGTGCCAGCAGCTTAGAAGGGTGGGGGGGTCAGCCCCAGCATTTT	.	TRBV7-9	TRBJ1-5	.
CASSETMASGSRPGEQYF	TGTGCCAGCAGCGAAACTATGGCTAGCGGGAGTCGGCCCGGCGAGCAGTACTTC	.	TRBV7-2	TRBJ2-7	TRBD2
CASSLNGQGRAQHF	TGTGCCAGCAGTCTAAATGGACAGGGAAGAGCCCAGCATTTT	.	TRBV27	TRBJ1-5	TRBD1
CASSLGQGATEAFF	TGTGCCAGCAGTTTAGGGCAGGGCGCCACTGAAGCTTTCTTT	.	TRBV27	TRBJ1-1	.
CASSVNGRPREHNQPQHF	TGTGCCAGCAGTGTAAATGGTCGACCCCGCGAACACAATCAGCCCCAGCATTTT	.	TRBV6-4	TRBJ1-5	.
CASSLGQGGINIQYF	TGTGCCAGCAGCTTGGGACAGGGGGGTATAAACATTCAGTACTTC	.	TRBV7-2	TRBJ2-4	TRBD1
CASSLPGSEAFF	TGTGCCAGCAGTTTACCGGGTTCTGAAGCTTTCTTT	.	TRBV6-6	TRBJ1-1	.
CASSHPGQGPYEQYF	TGTGCCAGCAGCCACCCGGGACAGGGCCCCTACGAGCAGTACTTC	.	TRBV4-2	TRBJ2-7	TRBD1
CSVRYRVDNEQFF	TGCAGCGTCAGATACAGGGTTGACAATGAGCAGTTCTTC	.	TRBV29-1	TRBJ2-1	.
CASSLPGTSTGELFF	TGTGCCAGCAGTTTACCCGGGACATCCACCGGGGAGCTGTTTTTT	.	TRBV28	TRBJ2-2	.
CASSYSGRRRGYTF	TGTGCCAGCAGTTACTCGGGACGGCGGAGGGGCTACACCTTC	.	TRBV6-5	TRBJ1-2	.
CSVEAPDRGWAYGYTF	TGCAGCGTTGAAGCTCCTGACAGGGGATGGGCTTATGGCTACACCTTC	.	TRBV29-1	TRBJ1-2	TRBD1
CASRGGQVGEQYF	TGTGCCAGCCGAGGGGGACAGGTGGGAGAGCAGTACTTC	few	TRBV19	TRBJ2-7	TRBD1
CSAEQGDGDEQYF	TGCAGCGCTGAACAGGGGGATGGGGACGAGCAGTACTTC	few	TRBV29-1	TRBJ2-7	TRBD1
CASSLSLQGGYGYTF	TGTGCCAGCAGCTTAAGTCTCCAGGGAGGATATGGCTACACCTTC	.	TRBV11-2	TRBJ1-2	.
CASSQTPYGYTF	TGTGCCAGCAGCCAGACCCCCTATGGCTACACCTTC	.	TRBV5-6	TRBJ1-2	.
CASSLEGPNTEAFF	TGCGCCAGCAGCTTGGAAGGGCCGAACACTGAAGCTTTCTTT	.	TRBV5-1	TRBJ1-1	.
CASRPGQGSQPQHF	TGTGCCAGCAGACCTGGACAGGGAAGTCAGCCCCAGCATTTT	.	TRBV28	TRBJ1-5	TRBD1
CASSYVSALPYEQYF	TGTGCCAGCAGTTACGTCTCAGCTCTTCCCTACGAGCAGTACTTC	.	TRBV6-5	TRBJ2-7	.
CASSLMVAGYSYNEQFF	TGTGCCAGCAGTTTGATGGTAGCGGGCTACTCCTACAATGAGCAGTTCTTC	.	TRBV28	TRBJ2-1	TRBD2
CSVGDRVGQPQHF	TGCAGCGTTGGGGACAGGGTGGGTCAGCCCCAGCATTTT	.	TRBV29-1	TRBJ1-5	TRBD1
CASSQESRGQRSGEQYF	TGTGCCAGCAGCCAAGAGTCCAGGGGGCAGCGAAGCGGCGAGCAGTACTTC	.	TRBV4-2	TRBJ2-7	TRBD1
CASSLDGSGANVLTF	TGTGCCAGCAGCTTGGACGGCTCTGGGGCCAACGTCCTGACTTTC	.	TRBV11-1	TRBJ2-6	.
CASSGKTVATNEKLFF	TGTGCCAGCAGCGGAAAGACAGTTGCAACTAATGAAAAACTGTTTTTT	once	TRBV5-5	TRBJ1-4	.
CASSWGTSRRDEQFF	TGTGCCAGCAGCTGGGGGACTAGCCGGCGGGATGAGCAGTTCTTC	.	TRBV5-8	TRBJ2-1	TRBD2
CASSLSPRRTAYGYTF	TGCGCCAGCAGCTTGAGTCCGCGGAGGACAGCCTATGGCTACACCTTC	.	TRBV5-1	TRBJ1-2	.
CASSWTGTSGRVGGELFF	TGTGCCAGCAGCTGGACCGGGACTAGCGGGAGGGTAGGCGGGGAGCTGTTTTTT	once	TRBV5-6	TRBJ2-2	TRBD2
CASRESPYGYTF	TGTGCCAGCAGGGAATCCCCTTATGGCTACACCTTC	once	TRBV28	TRBJ1-2	.
CSVGLAGVVEQFF	TGCAGCGTCGGACTAGCGGGAGTGGTTGAGCAGTTCTTC	.	TRBV29-1	TRBJ2-1	TRBD2